This record concerns one T cell receptor (beta chain) sequence. This sample was included in a study of blood T cell repertoires in COVID-19. Assay: immunoSEQ multiplex PCR; the TCRdb copy retains only in-frame clones and omits some. The sample contains about 270,000 clones, approximately 90% of which appear only once. The CDR3 totals 16 residues. After removal of 2 bases from V and 0 bases from J, the junction contained 3 bases not matched to a gene. The germline CDR1 and CDR2 sequences are MNHNS and SASEGT. The chain has TRBV6-1 and TRBJ2-1; 8 bases are shared with TRBD2. The sequenced sample consisted of PBMCs or T cells enriched from blood (not recorded which). The TCR was taken from a woman aged 25 to 39 with acute COVID-19. CDR3 amino acids: CASSELAGGSYNEQFF. In DNA form, the CDR3 reads TGTGCCAGCAGTGAACTGGCGGGGGGCTCCTACAATGAGCAGTTCTTC.